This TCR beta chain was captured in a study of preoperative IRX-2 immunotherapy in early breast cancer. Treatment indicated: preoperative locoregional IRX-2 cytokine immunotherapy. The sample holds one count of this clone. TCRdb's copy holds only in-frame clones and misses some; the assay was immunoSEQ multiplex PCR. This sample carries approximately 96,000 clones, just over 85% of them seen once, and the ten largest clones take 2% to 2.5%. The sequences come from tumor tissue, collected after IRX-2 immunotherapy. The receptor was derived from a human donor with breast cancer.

Here the CDR3 reads CASSPRTSGRVNEQFF. The CDR3 DNA follows: TGTGCCAGCAGTCCCCGGACTAGCGGGAGGGTAAATGAGCAGTTCTTC. V is TRBV6-8 and J is TRBJ2-1; 15 positions agree with TRBD2. The V segment lost 5 bases and the J segment 7 bases; nucleotides outside the gene matches: 6. CDR1 MNHGY and CDR2 SAAAGT come from the germline V gene. This CDR3 is 16 amino acids long.